Sequencing of this T cell receptor beta chain was carried out in a study of blood T cell repertoires in COVID-19. The wider study: There were acute and convalescent COVID-19 samples, and they came from the United States, Italy and Spain. In each case, the material was cDNA or gDNA derived from T cells, B-cell-depleted T cells, or PBMCs.

In the original workflow: Reference gene primer amplification gave nucleated cell count estimates. Repertoires were generated with immunoSEQ multiplex PCR, while TCRdb's copy carries only in-frame clones and drops some. The V and J calls and clone size are taken from that table; D and trimming were inferred from the DNA. This sample has over 150,000 clones; 70% to 90% occur once, and the top ten carry more than 0.85%. Germline-derived CDR1 and CDR2 are KGHDR and SFDVKD. Trimming cost V 3 bases and J 4 bases; bases outside gene matches: 8. This CDR3 comprises 16 residues. The chain carries TRBV24-1 and TRBJ2-3; 8 bases line up with TRBD2. The sequence derives from a middle-aged man with acute or convalescent COVID-19. Sequencing used peripheral blood. CDR3 residues: CATSDTGGGRSDTQYF. In DNA form, the CDR3 reads TGTGCCACCAGTGATACGGGCGGGGGGCGATCAGATACGCAGTATTTT.